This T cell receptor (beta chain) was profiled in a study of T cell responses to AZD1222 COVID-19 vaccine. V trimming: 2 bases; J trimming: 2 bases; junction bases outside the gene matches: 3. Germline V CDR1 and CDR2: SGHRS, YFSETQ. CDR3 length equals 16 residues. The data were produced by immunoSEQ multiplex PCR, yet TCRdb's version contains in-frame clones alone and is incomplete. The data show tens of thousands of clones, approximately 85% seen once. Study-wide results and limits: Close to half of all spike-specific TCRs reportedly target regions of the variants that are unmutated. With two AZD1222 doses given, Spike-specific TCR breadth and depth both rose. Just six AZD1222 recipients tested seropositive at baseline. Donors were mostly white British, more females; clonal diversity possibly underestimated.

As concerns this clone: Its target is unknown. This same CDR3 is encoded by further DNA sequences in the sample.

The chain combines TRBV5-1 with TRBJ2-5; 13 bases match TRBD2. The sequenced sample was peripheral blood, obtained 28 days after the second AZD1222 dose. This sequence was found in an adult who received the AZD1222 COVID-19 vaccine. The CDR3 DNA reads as TGCGCCAGCAGCTTAGGACTAGCGGGAGATCAAGAGACCCAGTACTTC. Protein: CASSLGLAGDQETQYF.